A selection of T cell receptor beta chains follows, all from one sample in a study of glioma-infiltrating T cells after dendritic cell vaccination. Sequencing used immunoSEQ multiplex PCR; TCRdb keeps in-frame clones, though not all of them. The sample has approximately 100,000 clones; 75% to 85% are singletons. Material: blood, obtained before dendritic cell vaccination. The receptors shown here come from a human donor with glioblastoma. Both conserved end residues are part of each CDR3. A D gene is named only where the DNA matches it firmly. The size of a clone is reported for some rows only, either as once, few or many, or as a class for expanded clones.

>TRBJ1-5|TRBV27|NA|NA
TGTGCCAGCAGTGCCATCCCGGGACAATATAGCAATCAGCCCCAGCATTTT
CASSAIPGQYSNQPQHF
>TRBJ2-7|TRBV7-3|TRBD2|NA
TGTGCCAGCAGCGAGGGACTACCGGGAATCTACGAGCAGTACTTC
CASSEGLPGIYEQYF
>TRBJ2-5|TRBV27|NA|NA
TGTGCCAGCTGTCGGGACAACCAGGGGACCCAGTACTTC
CASCRDNQGTQYF
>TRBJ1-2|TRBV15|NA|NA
TGTGCCACCAGTCACGCAGGGGATAGAACTGTAGGCTATGGCTACACCTTC
CATSHAGDRTVGYGYTF
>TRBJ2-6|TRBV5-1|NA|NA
TGCGCCAGCAGCCGGGACATCTCTGGGGCCAACGTCCTGACTTTC
CASSRDISGANVLTF
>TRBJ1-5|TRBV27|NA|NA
TGTGCCAGCAGTTTATTACGGGGGGCGGCCGTCCATCAGCCCCAGCATTTT
CASSLLRGAAVHQPQHF
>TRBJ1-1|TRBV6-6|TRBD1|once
TGTGCCAGCAGTGACAGGGTCGGGGCTTTCTTT
CASSDRVGAFF
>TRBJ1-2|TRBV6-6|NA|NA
TGTGCCAGCAGGCCCGCGGGGGGTCATGGCTACACCTTC
CASRPAGGHGYTF
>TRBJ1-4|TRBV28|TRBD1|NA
TGTGCCAGCAGCGCCGGACAGGGGAATAATGAAAAACTGTTTTTT
CASSAGQGNNEKLFF
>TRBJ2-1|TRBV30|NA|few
TGTGCCTGGGGACGGGACACATACAATGAGCAGTTCTTC
CAWGRDTYNEQFF
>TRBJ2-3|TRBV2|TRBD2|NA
TGTGCCAGCAGGCAAACTAGCGGGGGACCACAAGATACGCAGTATTTT
CASRQTSGGPQDTQYF
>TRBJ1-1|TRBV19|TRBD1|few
TGTGCCAGCAGCTCCGGCGGGACAGGGGACACTGAAGCTTTCTTT
CASSSGGTGDTEAFF
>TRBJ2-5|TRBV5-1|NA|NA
TGCGCCAGCAAAGTCGGAGAGACCCAGTACTTC
CASKVGETQYF
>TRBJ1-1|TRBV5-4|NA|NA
TGTGCCAGCAAATTAGATGGTGGGAGAACGACTGAAGCTTTCTTT
CASKLDGGRTTEAFF
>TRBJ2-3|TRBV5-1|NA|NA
TGCGCCAGCGGAGATTTTAGCACAGATACGCAGTATTTT
CASGDFSTDTQYF
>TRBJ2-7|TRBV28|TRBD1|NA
TGTGCCAGCAGGCGGACAGGGTCCTACGAGCAGTACTTC
CASRRTGSYEQYF
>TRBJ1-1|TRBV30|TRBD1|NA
TGTGCCTGGAGTAGTCACAGGGGGTACACTGAAGCTTTCTTT
CAWSSHRGYTEAFF
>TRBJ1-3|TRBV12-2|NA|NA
TGTGCAAGTCGCTTAAAAGGGGGAGCTGGAAACACCATATATTTT
CASRLKGGAGNTIYF
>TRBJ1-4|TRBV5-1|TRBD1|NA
TGCGCCAGCAGCATCGGACAGGGGTCTGGTGAAAAACTGTTTTTT
CASSIGQGSGEKLFF
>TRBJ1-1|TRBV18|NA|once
TGTGCCAGCTCACCCTCATCCGGGGGATGGCTAATGAACACTGAAGCTTTCTTT
CASSPSSGGWLMNTEAFF
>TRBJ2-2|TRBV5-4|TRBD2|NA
TGTGCCAGCAGCCCTAGCGGGGGGCGCGGGGAGCTGTTTTTT
CASSPSGGRGELFF
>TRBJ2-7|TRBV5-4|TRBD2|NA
TGTGCCAGCAGCTGGGGGGGGACTAGCGGCTACGAGCAGTACTTC
CASSWGGTSGYEQYF
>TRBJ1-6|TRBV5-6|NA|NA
TGTGCCAGCAGCTTGGCCTTGGCGGGGGGCCACCTTTCAAATTCACCCCTCCACTTT
CASSLALAGGHLSNSPLHF
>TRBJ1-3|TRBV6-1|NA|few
TGTGCCAGCAGGCCTAGCTCTGGAAACACCATATATTTT
CASRPSSGNTIYF
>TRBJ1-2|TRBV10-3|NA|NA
TGTGCCATCAGTGCAGGGGCAGGCCTTAACTATGGCTACACCTTC
CAISAGAGLNYGYTF
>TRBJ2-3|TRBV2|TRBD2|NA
TGTGCCGGACAAGCGGGAGTAAGCACAGATACGCAGTATTTT
CAGQAGVSTDTQYF
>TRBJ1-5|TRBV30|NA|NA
TGTGCCTGGAGTATCCGGGTTGGTCAGCCCCAGCATTTT
CAWSIRVGQPQHF
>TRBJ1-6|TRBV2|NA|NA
TGTGCCAGCTCCACCTCCCAATTCCAGAATTCACCCCTCCACTTT
CASSTSQFQNSPLHF
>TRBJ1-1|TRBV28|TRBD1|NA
TGTGCCAGCAGTCCACAGGGGGCTTACACTGAAGCTTTCTTT
CASSPQGAYTEAFF
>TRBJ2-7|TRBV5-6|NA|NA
TGTGCCAGCAGCCAAAACAAGTACGAGCAGTACTTC
CASSQNKYEQYF
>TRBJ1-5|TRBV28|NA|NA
TGTGCCAGCAGTCCCCACAGGGGCAATCAGCCCCAGCATTTT
CASSPHRGNQPQHF
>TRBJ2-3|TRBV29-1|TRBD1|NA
TGCAGCGTTGGGGACAGGGTCATGACAGATACGCAGTATTTT
CSVGDRVMTDTQYF
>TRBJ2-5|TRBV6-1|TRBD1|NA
TGTGCCAGCAGGGGACAGGCAGGATCGGAGACCCAGTACTTC
CASRGQAGSETQYF
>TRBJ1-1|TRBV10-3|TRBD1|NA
TGTGCCATCAGTGAGTCGAACCCGACGACAGGGGTTAGAGCTTTCTTT
CAISESNPTTGVRAFF
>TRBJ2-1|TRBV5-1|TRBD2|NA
TGCGCCAGCAGCCCGGGACTAGCGGCCTACAATGAGCAGTTCTTC
CASSPGLAAYNEQFF
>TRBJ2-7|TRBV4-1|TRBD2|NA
TGCGCCAGCAGCCAAGATAGGTCCGCGGGGGGCTACGAGCAGTACTTC
CASSQDRSAGGYEQYF
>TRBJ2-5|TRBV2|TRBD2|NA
TGTGCCAGCTCCCGACTAGCGGGAGTAACAGGGGAGACCCAGTACTTC
CASSRLAGVTGETQYF
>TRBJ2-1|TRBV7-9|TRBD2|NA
TGTGCCAGCACCTCTACTGCCTTCGCGGGAGTTAGCAATGAGCAGTTCTTC
CASTSTAFAGVSNEQFF
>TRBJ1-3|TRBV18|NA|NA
TGTGCCAGCTCTCCAGACAGGGGAAACACCATATATTTT
CASSPDRGNTIYF